One and the same sample provided the 16 T cell receptor beta chains below, sequenced in a study of T cell repertoires in cytomegalovirus infection. TCRdb re-called the reads with MiXCR, one entry per CDR3 protein. The sample includes 900,000 to 950,000 distinct CDR3 sequences, less than 40% of them seen just once. Their antigens remain unidentified. This specimen consisted of cultured CD8+ T cells from PBMCs, obtained from culture after CMV antigen stimulation. These receptors all come from a human donor in good health (CMV status not recorded). Some clones in this sample may be carry-over from other donors' samples.

This clonotype was seen a few times. V and J are TRBV9 and TRBJ1-3, with D possibly matching TRBD1 (6 bases). This CDR3 has 15 residues. The V end lost 3 bases, the J end lost 4 bases, and 14 bases lay between the germline ends. Germline V gene data show CDR1 as SGDLS and CDR2 as YYNGEE. The CDR3 nucleotides are TGTGCCAGCAGCGCCAAGACAGGCGTCGGAAACACCATATATTTT. Protein: CASSAKTGVGNTIYF.

For this clonotype: The junction does not match germline at one end; this may be a read error. The chain employs TRBV7-2 and TRBJ2-6; D is uncertain. The CDR3 runs 15 residues. CDR1 and CDR2 from the germline V gene are SGHTA and FQGNSA. The CDR3 DNA is TGTTCCAGCAGCTTGGTCCCCTCTGGGGCCAACGTCCTGACTTTC. Residues: CSSSLVPSGANVLTF.

The rearrangement uses TRBV25-1 and TRBJ1-5, with a possible D match to TRBD1 (5 bases). The CDR3 runs to 15 residues. Germline V lookup: CDR1 MGHDK, CDR2 SYGVNS. Deletions cut 1 base from V and 2 bases from J, with 9 bases between. The CDR3, as DNA: TGTGCCAGCAGTGAATCTGTGGGGGGCAATCAGCCCCAGCATTTT. Amino acids: CASSESVGGNQPQHF.

V is TRBV6-5 and J is TRBJ2-3, with no clear D. Trimming took off 6 bases at V and 0 bases at J, with 7 bases between the two ends. Germline CDR1 is MNHEY and CDR2 is SVGAGI. The CDR3 is 13 amino acids. The CDR3 coding sequence is TGTGCCAGCAGGACTTTTAGCACAGATACGCAGTATTTT. Amino acid sequence: CASRTFSTDTQYF.

In this sample, this clonotype turned up a few times. The chain combines TRBV12-3 or TRBV12-4 with TRBJ1-3, with TRBD1 as a possible D gene (6 bases). Trimming took off 3 bases at V and 0 bases at J, with 27 bases between the two ends. The CDR3 is 21 residues long. The chain's CDR3 is CASSFTLPGDLRMSSGNTIYF. CDR3 bases: TGTGCCAGCAGTTTTACCCTGCCAGGGGATTTGCGTATGAGCTCTGGAAACACCATATATTTT.

This clonotype was counted between two and nine times. The chain combines TRBV5-1 with TRBJ2-7; D might be TRBD2 (5 bases). CDR3 size: 11 residues. Germline V lookup: CDR1 SGHRS, CDR2 YFSETQ. V lost 4 bases and J 7 bases, leaving 9 bases between the germline ends. The CDR3 DNA reads TGCGCCAGCAGCGGAACTAGAGAGCAGTACTTC. It yields the protein CASSGTREQYF.

CDR3 protein: CASRHRTGMDNEQFF. CDR3 bases: TGTGCCAGCAGGCACCGGACAGGGATGGACAATGAGCAGTTCTTC. The rearrangement uses TRBV6-5 and TRBJ2-1; TRBD1 aligns across 8 bases. This CDR3 is built from 15 residues. The trim removed 6 bases at V and 5 bases at J, leaving 9 bases unmatched. Per the germline V gene, CDR1 is MNHEY and CDR2 is SVGAGI.

The rearrangement links TRBV27 to TRBJ1-5; TRBD1 is a possible D gene (6 bases). There are 16 residues in the CDR3. V was trimmed by 0 bases and J by 2 bases, leaving 11 bases between them. Looked up from germline, CDR1 is MNHEY and CDR2 is SMNVEV (reference sequence). In DNA form, the CDR3 reads TGTGCCAGCAGTTTATCGAGGGGGGCTGGCAATCAGCCCCAGCATTTT. Protein product: CASSLSRGAGNQPQHF.

The gene calls are TRBV15 and TRBJ2-1; D unresolved. The CDR3 runs to 11 residues. The germline V and J ends were trimmed by 4 bases and 4 bases, with 2 bases remaining between them. Germline CDR1 reads LNHNV; CDR2 reads YYDKDF (reference sequence). The DNA for the CDR3 is TGTGCCACCAGCAAATACAATGAGCAGTTCTTC. This gives the protein CATSKYNEQFF.

The chain combines TRBV15 with TRBJ1-2, with unresolved D. The germline V and J ends were trimmed by 0 bases and 11 bases, with 13 bases remaining between them. Germline V lookup: CDR1 LNHNV, CDR2 YYDKDF (reference sequence). The CDR3 is made up of 13 amino acids. The CDR3 reads CATSREGFGFYTF. The CDR3 DNA reads TGTGCCACCAGCAGAGAGGGGTTTGGATTTTACACCTTC.

This clonotype was recorded a few times. The V call is TRBV5-1, the J call TRBJ2-5; 13 nucleotides align to TRBD2. Germline V gene sequence: CDR1 SGHRS, CDR2 YFSETQ. V trimming: 4 bases; J trimming: 3 bases; junction bases outside the gene matches: 12. The CDR3 contains 18 residues. CDR3 nucleotides: TGCGCCAGCAGCGCCGGGACTAGCGGGGTTAATGTGAAAGAGACCCAGTACTTC. Amino acid sequence: CASSAGTSGVNVKETQYF.

A few counts support this clonotype. The CDR3 DNA follows: TGTGCCAGCAGCCCGACAAGGAGCTCCTACGAGCAGTACGTC. Its protein is CASSPTRSSYEQYV. The chain recombines TRBV7-2 with TRBJ2-7; D call uncertain. Trimming pared 5 bases from V and 0 bases from J, leaving 11 bases between. The CDR3 totals 14 residues. Germline CDR1 reads SGHTA; CDR2 reads FQGNSA.

The chain combines TRBV25-1 with TRBJ1-6; D may be TRBD1 (6 bases). The CDR3 runs 15 residues. Deletions cut 0 bases from V and 8 bases from J, with 11 bases between. The V gene's germline CDR1 is MGHDK and CDR2 SYGVNS. CDR3 sequence reads: CASSEYWTVDSPLHF. The CDR3 coding sequence is TGTGCCAGCAGTGAATATTGGACAGTGGATTCACCCCTCCACTTT.

The chain links TRBV7-9 to TRBJ2-2, with 8 positions matching TRBD1. CDR1 SEHNR and CDR2 FQNEAQ come from the germline V gene (reference sequence). The CDR3 contains 15 residues. V trimming: 6 bases; J trimming: 6 bases; junction bases outside the gene matches: 9. CDR3 sequence (DNA): TGTGCCAGCAGTTTCGGACAGGGTATGGCCGGGGAGCTGTTTTTT. Its protein product is CASSFGQGMAGELFF.

This clonotype was seen repeatedly, ten times or more. This chain connects TRBV7-2 to TRBJ1-5; D unresolved. The germline V and J ends were trimmed by 1 base and 0 bases, with 7 bases remaining between them. The CDR3 consists of 15 residues. Germline CDR1 is SGHTA and CDR2 is FQGNSA. For the CDR3, the DNA is TGTGCCAGCAGCTTAGGAGGGAGTAGCAATCAGCCCCAGCATTTT. Translating gives CASSLGGSSNQPQHF. The whole variable domain, filled in from reference TRBV7-2 and TRBJ1-5, reads GAGVSQSPSNKVTEKGKDVELRCDPISGHTALYWYRQSLGQGLEFLIYFQGNSAPDKSGLPSDRFSAERTGGSVSTLTIQRTQQEDSAVYLCASSLGGSSNQPQHFGDGTRLSIL.

The chain combines TRBV29-1 with TRBJ2-1; D is possibly TRBD1 (6 bases). V shed 1 base and J shed 0 bases, with 10 bases lying between them. This CDR3 region has 15 residues. From germline, CDR1 is SQVTM and CDR2 ANQGSEA. CDR3 in amino acids: CSVEGGTLSYNEQFF. Here the CDR3 DNA reads TGCAGCGTTGAAGGTGGGACACTCTCCTACAATGAGCAGTTCTTC.